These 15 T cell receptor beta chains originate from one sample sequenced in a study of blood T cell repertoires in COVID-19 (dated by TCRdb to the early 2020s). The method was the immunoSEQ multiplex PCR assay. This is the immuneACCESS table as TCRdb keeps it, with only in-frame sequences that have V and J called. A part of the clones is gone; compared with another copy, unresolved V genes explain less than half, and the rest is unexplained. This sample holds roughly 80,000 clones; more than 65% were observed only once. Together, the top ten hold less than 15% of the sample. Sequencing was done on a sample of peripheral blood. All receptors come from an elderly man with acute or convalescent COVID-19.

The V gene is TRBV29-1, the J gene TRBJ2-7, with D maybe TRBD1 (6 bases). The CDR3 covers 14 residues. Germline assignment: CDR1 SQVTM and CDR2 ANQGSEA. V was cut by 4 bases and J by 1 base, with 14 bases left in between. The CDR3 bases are TGCAGCGTTGTTTTGCAGGGGTCTTCCTACGAGCAGTACTTC. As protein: CSVVLQGSSYEQYF.

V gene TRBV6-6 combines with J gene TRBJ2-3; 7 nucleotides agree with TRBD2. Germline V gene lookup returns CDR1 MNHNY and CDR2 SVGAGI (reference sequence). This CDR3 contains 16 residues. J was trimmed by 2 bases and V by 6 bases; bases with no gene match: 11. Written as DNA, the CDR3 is TGTGCCAGCAGGTCCTCGGGCGGGGGACCCACAGATACGCAGTATTTT. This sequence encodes CASRSSGGGPTDTQYF.

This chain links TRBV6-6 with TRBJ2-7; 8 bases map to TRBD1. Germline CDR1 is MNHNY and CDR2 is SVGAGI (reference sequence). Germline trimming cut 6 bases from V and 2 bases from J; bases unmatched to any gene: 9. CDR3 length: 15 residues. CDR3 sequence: CASSPRTGSTYEQYF. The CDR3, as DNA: TGTGCCAGCAGCCCTCGGACAGGGTCAACCTACGAGCAGTACTTC.

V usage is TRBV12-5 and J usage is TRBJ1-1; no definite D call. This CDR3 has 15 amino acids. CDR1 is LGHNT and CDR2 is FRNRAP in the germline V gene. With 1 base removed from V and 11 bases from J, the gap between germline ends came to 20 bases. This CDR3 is CASGLGYNVSSGAFF. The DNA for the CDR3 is TGTGCTAGTGGTTTGGGATACAATGTATCCTCGGGGGCTTTCTTT.

CDR3 sequence reads: CASCAGQVHTEAFF. As DNA, the CDR3 is TGTGCCAGTTGCGCCGGACAGGTTCACACTGAAGCTTTCTTT. The chain carries TRBV19 and TRBJ1-1, with 7 bases matching TRBD1. The CDR3 spans 14 residues. CDR1 LNHDA and CDR2 SQIVND come from the germline V gene (reference sequence). The ends lost 8 bases at V and 3 bases at J; junction bases unmatched: 9.

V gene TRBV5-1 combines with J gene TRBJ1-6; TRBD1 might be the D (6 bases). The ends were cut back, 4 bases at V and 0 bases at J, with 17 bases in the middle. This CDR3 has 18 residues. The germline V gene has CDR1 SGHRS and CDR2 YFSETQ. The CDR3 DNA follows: TGCGCCAGCAGCCAAACCATACCAGGGGACTCCTATAATTCACCCCTCCACTTT. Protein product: CASSQTIPGDSYNSPLHF.

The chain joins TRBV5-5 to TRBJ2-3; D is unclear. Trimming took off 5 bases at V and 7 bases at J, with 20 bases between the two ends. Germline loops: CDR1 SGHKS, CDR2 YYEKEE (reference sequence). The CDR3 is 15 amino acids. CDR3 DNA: TGTGCCAGCAGTTCTCATAGGTTGTTAGCAAATACGCAGTATTTT. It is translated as CASSSHRLLANTQYF.

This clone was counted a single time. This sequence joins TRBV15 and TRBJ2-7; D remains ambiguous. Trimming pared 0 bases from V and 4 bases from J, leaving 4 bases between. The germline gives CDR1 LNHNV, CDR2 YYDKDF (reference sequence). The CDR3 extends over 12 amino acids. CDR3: CATSRDTYEQYF. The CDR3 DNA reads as TGTGCCACCAGCAGAGATACTTACGAGCAGTACTTC.

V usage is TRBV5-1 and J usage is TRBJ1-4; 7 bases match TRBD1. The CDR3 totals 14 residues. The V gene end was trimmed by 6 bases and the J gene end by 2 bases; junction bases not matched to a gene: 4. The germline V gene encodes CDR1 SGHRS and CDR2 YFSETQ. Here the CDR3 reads CASNPGGTNEKLFF. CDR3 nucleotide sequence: TGCGCCAGCAATCCAGGGGGGACTAATGAAAAACTGTTTTTT.

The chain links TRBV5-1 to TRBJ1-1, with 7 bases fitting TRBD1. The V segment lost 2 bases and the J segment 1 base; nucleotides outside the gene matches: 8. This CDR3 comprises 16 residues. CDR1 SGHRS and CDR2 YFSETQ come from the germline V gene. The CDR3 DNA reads TGCGCCAGCAGCTTAACCAACAGGGGCCCGAACACTGAAGCTTTCTTT. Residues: CASSLTNRGPNTEAFF. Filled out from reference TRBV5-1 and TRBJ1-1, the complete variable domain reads KAGVTQTPRYLIKTRGQQVTLSCSPISGHRSVSWYQQTPGQGLQFLFEYFSETQRNKGNFPGRFSGRQFSNSRSEMNVSTLELGDSALYLCASSLTNRGPNTEAFFGQGTRLTVV.

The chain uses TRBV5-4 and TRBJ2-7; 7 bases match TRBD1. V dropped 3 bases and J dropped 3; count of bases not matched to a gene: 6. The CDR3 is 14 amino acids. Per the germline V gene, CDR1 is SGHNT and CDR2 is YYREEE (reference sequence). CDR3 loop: CASSSQGRGYEQYF. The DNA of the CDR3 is TGTGCCAGCAGCTCACAGGGGAGAGGCTACGAGCAGTACTTC.

For the CDR3, the DNA is TGTGCCAGCAGCTTAGCGCAGGGGGCGTTGAGCGAGCAGTACTTC. Translating gives CASSLAQGALSEQYF. The chain carries TRBV7-8 and TRBJ2-7, with 8 bases fitting TRBD1. The germline V gene encodes CDR1 SGHVS and CDR2 FQNEAQ. The CDR3 has 15 residues. V was pared by 0 bases and J by 6 bases, with 7 bases of the junction left unmatched.

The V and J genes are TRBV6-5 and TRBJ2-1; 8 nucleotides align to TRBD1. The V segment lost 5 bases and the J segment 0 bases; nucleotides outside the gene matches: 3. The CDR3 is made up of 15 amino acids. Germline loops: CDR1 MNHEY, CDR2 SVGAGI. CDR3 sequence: CASSKTGASYNEQFF. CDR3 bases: TGTGCCAGCAGTAAGACAGGGGCCTCCTACAATGAGCAGTTCTTC.

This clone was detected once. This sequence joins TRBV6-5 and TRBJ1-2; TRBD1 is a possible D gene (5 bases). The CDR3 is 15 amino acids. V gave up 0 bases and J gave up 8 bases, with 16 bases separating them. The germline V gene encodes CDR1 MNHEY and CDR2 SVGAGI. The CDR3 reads CASSYSREGTIGYTF. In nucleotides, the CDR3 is TGTGCCAGCAGTTACTCGAGGGAGGGGACTATCGGCTACACCTTC.

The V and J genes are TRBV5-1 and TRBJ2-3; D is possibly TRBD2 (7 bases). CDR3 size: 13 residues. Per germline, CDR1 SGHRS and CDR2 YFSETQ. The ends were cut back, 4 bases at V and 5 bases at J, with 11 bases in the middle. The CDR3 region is CASSGGAKDTQYF. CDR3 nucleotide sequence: TGCGCCAGCAGCGGGGGGGCAAAAGATACGCAGTATTTT.